Shown below are 9 T cell receptor beta chains from a single sample sequenced in a study of blood T cell repertoires in COVID-19. TCRdb's copy holds only in-frame clones and misses some; the assay was immunoSEQ multiplex PCR. The sample consists of approximately 220,000 clones, around 86% of them appearing once. Material: peripheral blood. All receptors derive from a man over 45 with acute or convalescent COVID-19.

The rearrangement joins TRBV7-2 to TRBJ1-5; D ambiguous. Germline V gene data show CDR1 as SGHTA and CDR2 as FQGNSA. The CDR3 sequence is 15 residues long. The V end lost 5 bases, the J end lost 9 bases, and 20 bases lay between the germline ends. Here the CDR3 reads CASSRQPIERSPQHF. CDR3 sequence (DNA): TGTGCCAGCAGCCGTCAACCGATCGAGCGCTCGCCCCAGCATTTT. Full variable domain (remainder filled in from reference TRBV7-2 and TRBJ1-5): GAGVSQSPSNKVTEKGKDVELRCDPISGHTALYWYRQSLGQGLEFLIYFQGNSAPDKSGLPSDRFSAERTGGSVSTLTIQRTQQEDSAVYLCASSRQPIERSPQHFGDGTRLSIL.

This chain connects TRBV7-9 to TRBJ2-3; D call uncertain. The CDR3 has 12 residues. V lost 0 bases, J lost 5 bases, and 3 bases lay in between. In germline, CDR1 is SEHNR, CDR2 FQNEAQ (reference sequence). The CDR3 is CASSLALDTQYF. The CDR3 bases are TGTGCCAGCAGCTTAGCCCTAGATACGCAGTATTTT.

V gene TRBV27 combines with J gene TRBJ1-2; possibly TRBD1 for D (5 bases). Germline V gene data show CDR1 as MNHEY and CDR2 as SMNVEV (reference sequence). Trimming took 1 base from V and 4 from J, leaving 13 bases between them. CDR3 length: 15 residues. The CDR3 DNA sequence: TGTGCCAGCAGTTTATATGGGGCCTGGGGCTATGGCTACACCTTC. Translating gives CASSLYGAWGYGYTF.

V and J are TRBV18 and TRBJ1-1; D is uncertain. Germline CDR1 is KGHSH and CDR2 is LQKENI. V lost 3 bases and J 5 bases, leaving 16 bases between the germline ends. This CDR3 has 15 residues. CDR3 in DNA: TGTGCCAGCTCACCCCCCTCGGGGTCCCGGACTGAAGCTTTCTTT. It encodes CASSPPSGSRTEAFF.

A single count supports this clone. V is TRBV30 and J is TRBJ1-1; perhaps TRBD1 as D (5 bases). Per germline, CDR1 GTSNPN and CDR2 SVGIG (reference sequence). The germline V and J ends were trimmed by 3 bases and 7 bases, with 15 bases remaining between them. The CDR3 spans 13 residues. The CDR3 spells CAWRAGTGVEAFF. In nucleotides, the CDR3 is TGTGCCTGGAGGGCGGGGACGGGTGTTGAAGCTTTCTTT. The full variable domain, completed using reference TRBV30 and TRBJ1-1, is SQTIHQWPATLVQPVGSPLSLECTVEGTSNPNLYWYRQAAGRGLQLLFYSVGIGQISSEVPQNLSASRPQDRQFILSSKKLLLSDSGFYLCAWRAGTGVEAFFGQGTRLTVV.

J is TRBJ2-3 and V is TRBV4-1, with TRBD2 matching 13 bases. The CDR3 has 17 residues. Trimming removed 3 bases from V and 6 bases from J; junction bases left unmatched: 9. Germline V gene lookup returns CDR1 MGHRA and CDR2 YSYEKL. CDR3 bases: TGCGCCAGCAGCCAGGGGACTAGCGGGGACTTCTGGGATACGCAGTATTTT. It codes for CASSQGTSGDFWDTQYF.

The chain has TRBV30 and TRBJ1-3, with a weak D call TRBD1 (6 bases). CDR3 length: 14 amino acids. The germline V gene encodes CDR1 GTSNPN and CDR2 SVGIG (reference sequence). V lost 1 base to trimming and J lost 6 bases, with 13 bases between them. The CDR3 sequence: CAWSGRGEANTIYF. CDR3 DNA: TGTGCCTGGAGTGGCAGGGGTGAGGCAAACACCATATATTTT. The complete variable domain, with remaining parts taken from reference TRBV30 and TRBJ1-3, reads SQTIHQWPATLVQPVGSPLSLECTVEGTSNPNLYWYRQAAGRGLQLLFYSVGIGQISSEVPQNLSASRPQDRQFILSSKKLLLSDSGFYLCAWSGRGEANTIYFGEGSWLTVV.

Here the CDR3 reads CASSLGATGYTGELFF. CDR3 in DNA: TGCGCCAGCAGCTTAGGCGCGACAGGGTACACCGGGGAGCTGTTTTTT. The chain links TRBV5-1 to TRBJ2-2; 7 bases agree with TRBD1. V lost 2 bases, J lost 3 bases, and 7 bases stayed unmatched. The CDR3 runs to 16 residues. Germline CDR1 reads SGHRS; CDR2 reads YFSETQ. Filled out from reference TRBV5-1 and TRBJ2-2, the complete variable domain reads KAGVTQTPRYLIKTRGQQVTLSCSPISGHRSVSWYQQTPGQGLQFLFEYFSETQRNKGNFPGRFSGRQFSNSRSEMNVSTLELGDSALYLCASSLGATGYTGELFFGEGSRLTVL.

V and J are TRBV6-5 and TRBJ1-1, with D possibly matching TRBD1 (5 bases). The V end lost 2 bases, the J end lost 0 bases, and 7 bases lay between the germline ends. This CDR3 is built from 14 residues. CDR1 and CDR2 (germline): MNHEY, SVGAGI. The CDR3 DNA reads TGTGCCAGCAGTTACGTGGGGCTGAACACTGAAGCTTTCTTT. This encodes CASSYVGLNTEAFF.